This is a list of T cell receptor beta chains from one sample in a study of beta chain features in type 1 diabetes. Here immunoSEQ multiplex PCR was the method, and the copy in TCRdb shows in-frame clones only, minus some. Of over 120,000 clones in the sample, 10% to 15% are singletons; the top ten hold 1% to 1.5%. Sequencing input: central memory CD4+ T cells from blood. All receptors derive from a man between 18 and 29 years old with type 1 diabetes. The CDR3 runs from the conserved cysteine through the conserved F or W. The D gene is left open where the match is weak. Size tells how often a clone was seen (once, few, many) or the class of an expanded clone, and some rows leave it out.

TRBV30,NA,TRBD1,TRBJ1-6,TGTGCCTGGAGTGTACAGGGGAGTTTGGTTTCACCCCTCCACTTT,CAWSVQGSLVSPLHF
TRBV30,NA,NA,TRBJ1-4,TGTGCCTGGAGCCGGCAGCAAAATGAAAAACTGTTTTTT,CAWSRQQNEKLFF
TRBV7-8,NA,TRBD1,TRBJ1-1,TGTGCCAGCAGCTTACAGGGGGCGCTGAACACTGAAGCTTTCTTT,CASSLQGALNTEAFF
TRBV27,NA,NA,TRBJ1-1,TGTGCCAGCAGGCCGGACAGGAACACTGAAGCTTTCTTT,CASRPDRNTEAFF
TRBV5-1,NA,NA,TRBJ2-7,TGCGCCAGCAGCTCCCGTTCAGGGCCCCACGAGCAGTACTTC,CASSSRSGPHEQYF
TRBV9,few,TRBD2,TRBJ2-3,TGTGCCAGCAGCGTCGACGGGCTAGCGGTCACAGATACGCAGTATTTT,CASSVDGLAVTDTQYF
TRBV2,few,TRBD1,TRBJ1-6,TGTGCCAGTATGAGGGACAGCAATTCACCCCTCCACTTT,CASMRDSNSPLHF
TRBV2,few,TRBD1,TRBJ1-2,TGTGCCAGCAGTCGGGGACAGGCCGAGTATGGCTACACCTTC,CASSRGQAEYGYTF
TRBV7-2,NA,NA,TRBJ1-2,TGTGCCAGCAGCTTAAGTTGGGGCTCGGCCTATGGCTACACCTTC,CASSLSWGSAYGYTF
TRBV21-1,few,NA,TRBJ1-6,TGTGCCAGCAGCAAAACCGGACAGGAAGATAATTCACCCCTCCACTTT,CASSKTGQEDNSPLHF
TRBV20-1,NA,NA,TRBJ1-2,TGCAGTGCTAGTTTAGGCTATGGCTACACCTTC,CSASLGYGYTF
TRBV10-1,NA,NA,TRBJ2-1,TGCGCCAGCACTCCAGGGCCCTACAATGAGCAGTTCTTC,CASTPGPYNEQFF
TRBV5-4,NA,NA,TRBJ2-1,TGTGCCAGCAGTCCGGGACCCTCCTACAATGAGCAGTTCTTC,CASSPGPSYNEQFF
TRBV6-1,NA,NA,TRBJ1-2,TGTGCCAGCTCCCGCTATGGCTACACCTTC,CASSRYGYTF
TRBV5-1,few,TRBD1,TRBJ2-6,TGCGCCAGCAGCTTATCAGGGACAGACAACGTCCTGACTTTC,CASSLSGTDNVLTF
TRBV11-2,few,TRBD1,TRBJ2-1,TGTGCCAGCAGCCTAACAGGGGTTCAGGTCGGGTCCTACAATGAGCAGTTCTTC,CASSLTGVQVGSYNEQFF
TRBV23-1,many,NA,TRBJ2-1,TGCGCCAGCAGTCAATTCTCCAGGGTACTGTACAATGAGCAGTTCTTC,CASSQFSRVLYNEQFF
TRBV28,NA,NA,TRBJ1-2,TGTGCCAGCAGTCCCCCAGGGGAAGGGAACTATGGCTACACCTTC,CASSPPGEGNYGYTF
TRBV28,few,TRBD2,TRBJ2-1,TGTGCCAGCACCCCGGGGGGGGCTGGTAATGAGCAGTTCTTC,CASTPGGAGNEQFF
TRBV7-9,NA,NA,TRBJ2-2,TGTGCCAGCACGCAGGGGCTATTCAACACCGGGGAGCTGTTTTTT,CASTQGLFNTGELFF
TRBV28,NA,TRBD1,TRBJ1-5,TGTGCCAGCCGGACAGGGGTTTATCAGCCCCAGCATTTT,CASRTGVYQPQHF
TRBV7-9,NA,NA,TRBJ1-5,TGTGCCAGCAGCTTAGACGGGTATCAGCCCCAGCATTTT,CASSLDGYQPQHF
TRBV15,few,NA,TRBJ1-2,TGTGCCACCAGCAGAGATTATGCCGACTATGGCTACACCTTC,CATSRDYADYGYTF
TRBV6-1,NA,NA,TRBJ1-2,TGTGCCAGCAGGCTTTCATCGGGCTACACCTTC,CASRLSSGYTF
TRBV6-1,NA,NA,TRBJ1-4,TGTGCCAGCAGTGGGGACCCGCCGATGGCTGAAAAACTGTTTTTT,CASSGDPPMAEKLFF
TRBV5-1,few,TRBD1,TRBJ2-5,TGCGCCAGCAGCACCGGACAGGCAGAAGAGACCCAGTACTTC,CASSTGQAEETQYF
TRBV6-5,NA,NA,TRBJ1-3,TGTGCCAGCAGCCCCCGAACAGGAAGTGGAAACACCATATATTTT,CASSPRTGSGNTIYF
TRBV6-6,few,NA,TRBJ2-4,TGTGCCAGTGACCAGGGGGGACACTCCAAAAACATTCAGTACTTC,CASDQGGHSKNIQYF
TRBV27,few,NA,TRBJ2-2,TGTGCCAGCAGTATGCGCTTCCACCCCCAACGAGCCGGGGAGCTGTTTTTT,CASSMRFHPQRAGELFF
TRBV11-2,NA,TRBD1,TRBJ2-5,TGTGCCAGCAGCTTAGAAGGGACAGGTCTCCAAGAGACCCAGTACTTC,CASSLEGTGLQETQYF
TRBV5-4,few,NA,TRBJ1-2,TGTGCCAGCAGCTTGGCTCCGGGGGATGGCTACACCTTC,CASSLAPGDGYTF
TRBV7-2,few,NA,TRBJ1-6,TGTGCCAGCAGCTTCTACTATCAAAATTCACCCCTCCACTTT,CASSFYYQNSPLHF
TRBV28,many,NA,TRBJ2-7,TGTGCCAGCAGTTTAGAAGGTTCCGAGCAGTACTTC,CASSLEGSEQYF
TRBV11-2,NA,TRBD1,TRBJ2-3,TGTGCCAGCAGTTACCTGGACAGGACAGATACGCAGTATTTT,CASSYLDRTDTQYF
TRBV28,few,NA,TRBJ1-2,TGTGCCAGCTTGAGTGGGGCGAACTATGGCTACACCTTC,CASLSGANYGYTF
TRBV19,NA,TRBD1,TRBJ2-1,TGTGCCAGTAGTATAGCGACAGGGTATAGGAATGAGCAGTTCTTC,CASSIATGYRNEQFF
TRBV18,NA,NA,TRBJ1-1,TGTGCCAGCTCACCCCGAGTGGATTTCTGGGGGGTTGGCACTGAAGCTTTCTTT,CASSPRVDFWGVGTEAFF
TRBV5-1,NA,TRBD1,TRBJ1-5,TGCGCCAGCAGCTTGGGCCCGGGACAGGGGAGTCAGCCCCAGCATTTT,CASSLGPGQGSQPQHF
TRBV7-6,few,TRBD1,TRBJ2-6,TGTGCCAGCAGCTTAGCCCCGGGACAGGGAAACTCTGGGGCCAACGTCCTGACTTTC,CASSLAPGQGNSGANVLTF
TRBV30,NA,TRBD1,TRBJ1-2,TGTGCCTGGGGGCGGGACAGGCCCTTTCGCTACACCTTC,CAWGRDRPFRYTF
TRBV28,few,NA,TRBJ2-5,TGTGCCAGCAGTTCCTCGACTAGATCGGGTGAGACCCAGTACTTC,CASSSSTRSGETQYF